This TCR beta chain originates from a study of CD8 T cells in ankylosing spondylitis. Study results and caveats: The study looked at matched synovial fluid samples from ankylosing spondylitis patients. Disease-linked clones were reported to be significantly enriched there. Blood of patients with ankylosing spondylitis appeared to be characterized by a TCR beta motif of eight highly homologous variants.

For this clonotype: What it binds is unknown. Being one base from a much bigger clone, this may be a read error.

V dropped 7 bases and J dropped 4 bases, with 27 bases sitting between them. Germline V gives CDR1 DFQATT, CDR2 SNEGSKA (reference sequence). The CDR3 covers 17 residues. A quantitative 5'-RACE method, one with molecular barcodes, was used to make TCR beta libraries. TCRdb used MiXCR to reprocess the 5' RACE reads, holding one entry per CDR3 protein. Here the sample spans around 230,000 distinct CDR3 sequences, around 8% being singletons. This sequence joins TRBV20-1 and TRBJ2-3; D is possibly TRBD2 (6 bases). This TCR was recovered from a female donor with ankylosing spondylitis or in good health (not recorded which). Sequenced material: blood, either unsorted or a sorted T cell fraction (not recorded which). Written as DNA, the CDR3 is TGCAGTGGGAGGAGGAACACCGCGACTAGTTTCGCAGATACGCAGTATTTT. It translates to CSGRRNTATSFADTQYF.